This passage covers 13 T cell receptor beta chains from one sample sequenced in a study of cytomegalovirus exposure and HLA in healthy donors. PCR was performed using 60 Vbeta and 13 Jbeta primers. Here immunoSEQ multiplex PCR was the method, and the copy in TCRdb shows in-frame clones only, minus some. Its clone listing holds roughly 200,000 clones. Sequencing was performed on PBMCs. These receptors originate from a girl aged 2 to 10 in good health and CMV-seropositive.

The gene calls are TRBV15 and TRBJ2-2, with TRBD2 matching over 8 bases. J was trimmed by 6 bases and V by 0 bases; bases with no gene match: 6. This CDR3 has 16 amino acids. The germline V gene has CDR1 LNHNV and CDR2 YYDKDF (reference sequence). The CDR3 spells CATSRDPGGISGELFF. The CDR3 nucleotides are TGTGCCACCAGCAGAGACCCGGGGGGGATATCCGGGGAGCTGTTTTTT.

The V call is TRBV15, the J call TRBJ1-1; tentative D call: TRBD1 (6 bases). The CDR3 sequence is 13 residues long. Trimming took off 5 bases at V and 8 bases at J, with 15 bases between the two ends. Germline V CDR1 and CDR2: LNHNV, YYDKDF (reference sequence). CDR3: CATSPNGRGEAFF. As DNA, the CDR3 is TGTGCCACCAGCCCGAACGGCAGGGGAGAAGCTTTCTTT.

CDR3: CASSSGESAEQYF. The CDR3 DNA sequence: TGTGCCAGCAGCTCAGGTGAATCAGCCGAGCAGTACTTC. This chain uses TRBV7-2 with TRBJ2-7; unclear D gene. This CDR3 has 13 residues. CDR1 SGHTA and CDR2 FQGNSA come from the germline V gene. V was trimmed by 4 bases and J by 6 bases, leaving 13 bases between them. The full variable domain, its missing parts supplied by reference TRBV7-2 and TRBJ2-7, is GAGVSQSPSNKVTEKGKDVELRCDPISGHTALYWYRQSLGQGLEFLIYFQGNSAPDKSGLPSDRFSAERTGGSVSTLTIQRTQQEDSAVYLCASSSGESAEQYFGPGTRLTVT.

V gene TRBV7-2 combines with J gene TRBJ1-5; perhaps TRBD1 as D (6 bases). This CDR3 region has 17 residues. V gave up 5 bases and J gave up 1 base, with 18 bases separating them. Germline V lookup: CDR1 SGHTA, CDR2 FQGNSA. CDR3 DNA: TGTGCCAGCAGCCAGACGACAGGTCGTGGAAGCAATCAGCCCCAGCATTTT. Its translation: CASSQTTGRGSNQPQHF.

The chain uses TRBV4-1 and TRBJ2-7; perhaps TRBD1 as D (5 bases). This CDR3 is built from 15 residues. Germline CDR1 is MGHRA and CDR2 is YSYEKL. The V gene lost 4 bases and the J gene lost 0 bases, with 13 bases spanning the gap. The CDR3: CASSLSSGISYEQYF. Here the CDR3 DNA reads TGCGCCAGCAGCCTGTCGTCAGGGATCTCCTACGAGCAGTACTTC.

The rearrangement joins TRBV28 to TRBJ1-2; D not resolved. The germline V gene encodes CDR1 MDHEN and CDR2 SYDVKM. This CDR3 has 14 amino acids. Deletions cut 6 bases from V and 5 bases from J, with 16 bases between. CDR3 coding DNA: TGTGCCAGCAGCCTTCAGGCCCTTCCTTATGGCTACACCTTC. As protein: CASSLQALPYGYTF.

This sequence joins TRBV5-1 and TRBJ2-7; D possibly corresponds to TRBD2 (6 bases). Germline V gives CDR1 SGHRS, CDR2 YFSETQ. V was shortened by 3 bases and J by 3 bases, with 7 bases between the two germline ends. There are 12 residues in the CDR3. CDR3: CASSSEGYEQYF. DNA of the CDR3: TGCGCCAGCAGCTCGGAGGGCTACGAGCAGTACTTC.

This chain connects TRBV28 to TRBJ1-4; 12 bases line up with TRBD1. CDR3 length: 18 amino acids. Germline V gene lookup returns CDR1 MDHEN and CDR2 SYDVKM. Trimming took 6 bases from V and 5 from J; bases not matched to a gene: 13. The CDR3 here is CASRTRGGTGGLNEKLFF. The CDR3 nucleotides are TGTGCCAGCAGAACCCGAGGTGGGACAGGGGGCCTCAATGAAAAACTGTTTTTT.

The V gene is TRBV5-6, the J gene TRBJ1-3; 7 bases are a match to TRBD1. J lost 2 bases, V lost 0 bases, and 5 bases had no gene match. The CDR3 contains 16 residues. Germline V CDR1 and CDR2: SGHDT, YYEEEE. CDR3 sequence: CASSLVTGAAGNTIYF. For the CDR3, the DNA is TGTGCCAGCAGCTTGGTCACAGGGGCTGCTGGAAACACCATATATTTT.

The V call is TRBV5-4, the J call TRBJ2-3; the match to TRBD1 covers 10 bases. The CDR3 consists of 14 residues. Germline assignment: CDR1 SGHNT and CDR2 YYREEE (reference sequence). J gave up 3 bases and V 3 bases, and 1 base lay outside the gene matches. The CDR3 nucleotides are TGTGCCAGCAGCTGGGGACAGGGGACAGATACGCAGTATTTT. It yields the protein CASSWGQGTDTQYF.

This sequence joins TRBV27 and TRBJ1-2, with D possibly matching TRBD1 (5 bases). Trimming left V 1 base short and J 8 bases short, with 11 bases between. Germline CDR1 and CDR2: MNHEY and SMNVEV (reference sequence). The CDR3 has 13 amino acids. CDR3 protein: CASSLLWGEGYTF. In nucleotides, the CDR3 is TGTGCCAGCAGTTTATTGTGGGGCGAGGGCTACACCTTC.

This rearrangement joins TRBV11-2 to TRBJ2-5; D possibly corresponds to TRBD2 (5 bases). The CDR3 totals 15 residues. V was shortened by 0 bases and J by 5 bases, with 13 bases between the two germline ends. Germline CDR1 SGHAT, CDR2 FQNNGV. CDR3 bases: TGTGCCAGCAGCTTAGAGGTGGGAGACGTTGAGACCCAGTACTTC. Its translation is CASSLEVGDVETQYF.

The chain links TRBV5-1 to TRBJ2-1; 13 bases agree with TRBD2. The CDR3 runs 15 residues. Per the germline V gene, CDR1 is SGHRS and CDR2 is YFSETQ. The ends lost 4 bases at V and 4 bases at J; junction bases unmatched: 2. CDR3 nucleotides: TGCGCCAGCAGCCGGACTAGCGGGGGATACAATGAGCAGTTCTTC. As protein: CASSRTSGGYNEQFF.